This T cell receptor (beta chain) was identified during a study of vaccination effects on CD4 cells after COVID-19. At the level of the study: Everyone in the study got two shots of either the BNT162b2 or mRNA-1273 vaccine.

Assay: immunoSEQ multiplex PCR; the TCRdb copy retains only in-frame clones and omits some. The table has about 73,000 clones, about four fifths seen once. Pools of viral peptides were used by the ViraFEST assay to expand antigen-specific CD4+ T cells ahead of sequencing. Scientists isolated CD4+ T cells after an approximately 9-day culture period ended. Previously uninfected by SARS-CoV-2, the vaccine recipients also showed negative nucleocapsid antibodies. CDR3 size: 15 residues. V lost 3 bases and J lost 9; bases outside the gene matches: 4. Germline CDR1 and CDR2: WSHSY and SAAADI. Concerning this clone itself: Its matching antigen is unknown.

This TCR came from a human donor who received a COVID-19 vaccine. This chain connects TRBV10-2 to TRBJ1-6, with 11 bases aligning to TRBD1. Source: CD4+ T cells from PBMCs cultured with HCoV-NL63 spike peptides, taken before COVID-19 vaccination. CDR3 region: CASSDRDRGSSPLHF. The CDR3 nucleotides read TGCGCCAGCAGTGACCGGGACAGGGGGAGTTCACCCCTCCACTTT.